This T cell receptor (beta chain) was recorded in a study of blood T cell repertoires in COVID-19. This CDR3 spans 13 amino acids. The V and J ends lost 0 bases and 1 base respectively, with 4 bases between them. Germline-derived CDR1 and CDR2 are LGHDT and YNNKEL (reference sequence). Original methodology: Cell counts per sample came from amplifying reference gene primers. Sequencing was performed with immunoSEQ multiplex PCR; in TCRdb, only in-frame clones are kept and a portion is missing. The V and J calls and the clone size are those of that table, but D and trimming were determined from the DNA. The sample carries some 520,000 clones, roughly nine tenths recorded once. The Seattle patients joined while their infection was active and were tracked longitudinally afterward.

The clonotype originates from a man between 18 and 35 years old with COVID-19, enrolled during active disease. Sequenced: peripheral blood. The chain is built from TRBV3-1 (or the pseudogene TRBV3-2) and TRBJ2-7; D ambiguous. CDR3 in amino acids: CASSQDPSYEQYF. The DNA of the CDR3 is TGTGCCAGCAGCCAAGACCCTTCCTACGAGCAGTACTTC.